This T cell receptor (beta chain) was sequenced during a study of blood T cell repertoires in COVID-19. Study overall: The United States, Italy and Spain provided the acute and convalescent COVID-19 samples. T cells, B-cell-depleted T cells, or PBMCs provided the cDNA or gDNA that served as material.

As handled by the study authors: Researchers report that nucleated cell counts were estimated from reference gene primer amplification. TCRdb's copy holds only in-frame clones and misses some; the assay was immunoSEQ multiplex PCR. Clone size and V and J calls were adopted from that table, with D and trimming inferred from the DNA. The profile shows 210,000 or so clones, around 90% of them singletons. Germline trimming cut 10 bases from V and 0 bases from J; bases unmatched to any gene: 2. The germline gives CDR1 ENHRY, CDR2 SYGVKD. This CDR3 contains 13 residues. The gene calls are TRBV10-3 and TRBJ1-4; TRBD1 aligns across 7 bases. This receptor was taken from a man between 35 and 55 years old with acute or convalescent COVID-19. Sequences were obtained from peripheral blood. The DNA for the CDR3 is TGTGCCACAGGGGGGCCAACTAATGAAAAACTGTTTTTT. This sequence encodes CATGGPTNEKLFF.